Below, 7 T cell receptor beta chains from the same sample are listed, as sequenced in a study of human T cells and chemical hapten exposure. MiXCR, applied by TCRdb to the RACE reads, yields one record per CDR3 protein. The table lists about 98,000 distinct CDR3 sequences, roughly a tenth of them singletons. The sample's time point: pre-sensitization, week 0. Described treatment: therapeutic diphenylcyclopropenone sensitization with weekly scalp DPC. Sequenced here: whole blood, sampled in connection with sensitization to the hapten diphenylcyclopropenone (DPC). These TCRs come from a woman aged 55-69 years with alopecia areata. Some clones in this sample may be carry-over from other donors' samples.

This clonotype was seen repeatedly, ten times or more. This sequence joins TRBV18 and TRBJ1-1, with a weak D call TRBD1 (6 bases). This CDR3 comprises 18 residues. Germline CDR1 is KGHSH and CDR2 is LQKENI. V lost 3 bases and J lost 5, with 25 bases in between. The CDR3 DNA is TGTGCCAGCTCACCGCGCGAAAGGGGGGTTGGTGGTGGAACTGAAGCTTTCTTT. It is translated as CASSPRERGVGGGTEAFF.

The rearrangement links TRBV5-4 to TRBJ2-5, with 9 bases aligning to TRBD2. CDR1 SGHNT and CDR2 YYREEE come from the germline V gene (reference sequence). This CDR3 is 15 amino acids long. The V segment lost 2 bases and the J segment 2 bases; nucleotides outside the gene matches: 4. This CDR3 reads CASSLRLADQETQYF. The DNA of the CDR3 is TGTGCCAGCAGCTTACGACTAGCGGATCAAGAGACCCAGTACTTC.

In this sample, this clonotype turned up many times. The J gene is TRBJ1-5, the V gene TRBV7-2; maybe TRBD1 (6 bases). The CDR3 loop spans 15 amino acids. Germline CDR1 is SGHTA and CDR2 is FQGNSA. The V and J ends lost 2 bases and 6 bases respectively, with 14 bases between them. The CDR3 region is CASSLTGTTGQPQHF. CDR3 nucleotides: TGTGCCAGCAGCTTAACCGGGACAACCGGTCAGCCCCAGCATTTT.

V and J are TRBV27 and TRBJ2-2; 13 positions match TRBD2. CDR1 and CDR2 from the germline V gene are MNHEY and SMNVEV (reference sequence). Trimming cost V 3 bases and J 7 bases; bases outside gene matches: 8. The CDR3 extends over 17 amino acids. The CDR3: CASSFALAGGLRGELFF. The CDR3 DNA reads TGTGCCAGCAGTTTCGCACTAGCGGGGGGGCTTCGCGGGGAGCTGTTTTTT.

This clonotype was observed many times. The V call is TRBV19, the J call TRBJ1-5, with unresolved D. The CDR3 has 15 residues. Germline V gives CDR1 LNHDA, CDR2 SQIVND (reference sequence). The V gene lost 5 bases and the J gene lost 6 bases, with 17 bases spanning the gap. The CDR3 nucleotides are TGTGCCAGTAGTTCCAGCCTCGGGGAGACTCAGCCCCAGCATTTT. This translates into CASSSSLGETQPQHF.

V usage is TRBV4-3 and J usage is TRBJ1-6; 7 bases match TRBD1. The V and J ends lost 5 bases and 7 bases, in that order; junction bases with no gene match: 5. Germline values: CDR1 LGHNA, CDR2 YSLEER. The CDR3 loop spans 14 amino acids. The CDR3 region is CASSNTGENSPLHF. The CDR3 DNA reads TGCGCCAGCAGCAACACAGGGGAAAATTCACCCCTCCACTTT.

The rearrangement links TRBV30 to TRBJ2-1; no clear D. Germline lookup yields CDR1 GTSNPN and CDR2 SVGIG (reference sequence). V was clipped by 0 bases and J by 4 bases, with 7 bases between them. The CDR3 consists of 13 residues. The CDR3 is CAWSVEQYNEQFF. Written as DNA, the CDR3 is TGTGCCTGGAGTGTAGAGCAGTACAATGAGCAGTTCTTC.